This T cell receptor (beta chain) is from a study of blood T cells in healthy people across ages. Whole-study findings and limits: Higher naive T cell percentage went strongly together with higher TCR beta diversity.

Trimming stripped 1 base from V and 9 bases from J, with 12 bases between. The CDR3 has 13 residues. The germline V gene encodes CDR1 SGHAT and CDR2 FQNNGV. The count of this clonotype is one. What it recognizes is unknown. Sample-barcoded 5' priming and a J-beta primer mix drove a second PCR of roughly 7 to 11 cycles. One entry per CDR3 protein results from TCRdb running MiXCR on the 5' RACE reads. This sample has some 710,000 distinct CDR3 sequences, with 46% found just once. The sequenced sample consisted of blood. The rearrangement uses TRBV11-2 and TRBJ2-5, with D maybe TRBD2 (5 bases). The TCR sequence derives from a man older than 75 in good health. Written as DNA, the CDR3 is TGTGCCAGCAGCTTAGCTAGCTTAAAGGCCCAGTACTTC. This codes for CASSLASLKAQYF.